These T cell receptor beta chains were read from a single sample in a study of blood T cell repertoires in COVID-19. Profiled with immunoSEQ multiplex PCR; TCRdb holds only in-frame clones, not every one. The sample has around 180,000 clones, about 87% seen once. The source material was peripheral blood. The receptors stem from a woman aged 30 to 39 with acute or convalescent COVID-19. Both conserved end residues are part of each CDR3. A D gene is named only where the DNA matches it firmly. Clone sizes are given selectively: once, few, many, or a class where the clone is expanded.

>few|NA|12|TRBJ1-2|TRBV6-4
CASSDGAYGYTF
>NA|NA|16|TRBJ1-4|TRBV3-1/TRBV3-2
CASSQDPGRVGEKLFF
>NA|TRBD2|15|TRBJ2-3|TRBV5-1
CASSEGLISTDTQYF
>NA|TRBD2|13|TRBJ2-7|TRBV28
CASRGGTRGEQYF
>once|NA|14|TRBJ1-1|TRBV5-4
CASSPGREGTEAFF
>NA|NA|15|TRBJ2-7|TRBV19
CASSIGGISSYEQYF
>NA|NA|13|TRBJ1-3|TRBV24-1
CATSDRSGNTIYF
>few|NA|14|TRBJ2-7|TRBV18
CASSPPGAPYEQYF
>NA|TRBD1|16|TRBJ2-3|TRBV5-6
CASSFIPGRGPDTQYF
>NA|NA|11|TRBJ1-1|TRBV14
CASRGATEAFF
>NA|TRBD1|15|TRBJ2-7|TRBV28
CASQPGQRLYYEQYF
>NA|NA|18|TRBJ2-2|TRBV18
CASSPNLFRGAGTGELFF
>NA|NA|15|TRBJ2-7|TRBV4-2
CASSQDLFAPGEQYF
>NA|NA|13|TRBJ2-3|TRBV12-3/TRBV12-4
CASSRDEKDTQYF
>NA|TRBD1|14|TRBJ1-1|TRBV19
CASIRGQGETEAFF
>once|NA|13|TRBJ2-3|TRBV7-9
CASSYRGTDTQYF
>NA|TRBD1|14|TRBJ2-2|TRBV10-3
CATRRDRNTGELFF
>NA|TRBD1|15|TRBJ1-1|TRBV3-1/TRBV3-2
CASSQVGTGGGEAFF
>NA|NA|14|TRBJ2-4|TRBV7-8
CASSSRGEPSIQYF
>NA|NA|12|TRBJ2-1|TRBV30
CAWSGSGNEQFF